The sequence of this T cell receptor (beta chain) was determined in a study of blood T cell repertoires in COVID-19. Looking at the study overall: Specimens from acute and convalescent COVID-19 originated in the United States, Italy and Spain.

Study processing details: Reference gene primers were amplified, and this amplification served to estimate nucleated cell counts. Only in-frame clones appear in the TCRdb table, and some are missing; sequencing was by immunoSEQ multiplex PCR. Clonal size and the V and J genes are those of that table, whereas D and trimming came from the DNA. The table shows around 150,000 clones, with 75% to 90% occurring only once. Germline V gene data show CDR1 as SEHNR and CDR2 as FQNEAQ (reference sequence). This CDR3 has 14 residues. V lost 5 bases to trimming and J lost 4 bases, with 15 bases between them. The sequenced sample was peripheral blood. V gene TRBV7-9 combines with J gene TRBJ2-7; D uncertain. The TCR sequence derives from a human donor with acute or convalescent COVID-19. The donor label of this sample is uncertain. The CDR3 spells CASSLKVQQYEQYF. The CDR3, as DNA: TGTGCCAGCAGCCTGAAAGTACAGCAGTACGAGCAGTACTTC.